Here is one T cell receptor beta chain with its context. In the original workflow: Using reference gene primer amplification, nucleated cell counts were estimated. Clones were read by immunoSEQ multiplex PCR, and TCRdb kept only the in-frame ones, dropping some. V and J calls and clone size are copied from that table; D and trimming were computed from the DNA. The sample comprises around 100,000 clones, roughly nine tenths of which are singletons, and about 6.3% rests with the top ten. Germline values: CDR1 SGHTA, CDR2 FQGNSA. Unmatched junction bases numbered 11, after V lost 4 bases and J lost 5 bases. The CDR3 consists of 15 residues. This specimen comes from a study of blood T cell repertoires in COVID-19. Turning to the study itself: The United States, Italy and Spain provided the acute and convalescent COVID-19 samples. PBMCs, B-cell-depleted T cells, or T cells were the source of the cDNA or gDNA that made up the material.

This sequence originates from a human donor in a cohort sampled during active COVID-19. The sequenced sample consisted of peripheral blood. The chain combines TRBV7-2 with TRBJ2-7; 7 nucleotides line up with TRBD2. In DNA form, the CDR3 reads TGTGCCAGCAGCTACCTCGAGGCGGGAGACCACGAGCAGTACTTC. Protein sequence: CASSYLEAGDHEQYF.